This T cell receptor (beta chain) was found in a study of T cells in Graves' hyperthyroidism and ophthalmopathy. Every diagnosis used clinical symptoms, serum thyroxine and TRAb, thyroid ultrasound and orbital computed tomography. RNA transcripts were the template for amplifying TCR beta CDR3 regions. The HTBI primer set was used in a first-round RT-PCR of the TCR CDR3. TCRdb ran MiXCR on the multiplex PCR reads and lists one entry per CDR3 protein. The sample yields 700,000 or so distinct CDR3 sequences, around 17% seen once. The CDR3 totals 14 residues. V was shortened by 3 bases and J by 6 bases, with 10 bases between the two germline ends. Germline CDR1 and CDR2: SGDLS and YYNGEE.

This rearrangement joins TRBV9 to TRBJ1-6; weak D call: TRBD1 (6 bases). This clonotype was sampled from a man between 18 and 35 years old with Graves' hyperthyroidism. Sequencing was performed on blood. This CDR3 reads CASSAGESNSPLHF. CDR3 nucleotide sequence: TGTGCCAGCAGCGCAGGGGAAAGTAATTCACCCCTCCACTTT.